This T cell receptor beta chain appears in the sequencing data of a study of T cell responses to AZD1222 COVID-19 vaccine. Points from the study as a whole: Donors in the cohort were predominantly white British and more often female, and clonal diversity was possibly underestimated.

CDR1 and CDR2 from the germline V gene are KGHDR and SFDVKD. There are 13 residues in the CDR3. V lost 1 base, J lost 4 bases, and 3 bases lay in between. Here immunoSEQ multiplex PCR was the method, and the copy in TCRdb shows in-frame clones only, minus some. The sample holds 150,000 to 200,000 clones, just over 90% seen once. With regard to this clone: The antigen remains undetermined.

The sample in question was peripheral blood, obtained 28 days after the second AZD1222 dose. This sequence originates from an adult who received the AZD1222 COVID-19 vaccine. The V gene is TRBV24-1, the J gene TRBJ2-2; D is undetermined. The CDR3 region is CATSDLVTGELFF. CDR3 DNA sequence: TGTGCCACCAGTGATTTAGTCACCGGGGAGCTGTTTTTT.